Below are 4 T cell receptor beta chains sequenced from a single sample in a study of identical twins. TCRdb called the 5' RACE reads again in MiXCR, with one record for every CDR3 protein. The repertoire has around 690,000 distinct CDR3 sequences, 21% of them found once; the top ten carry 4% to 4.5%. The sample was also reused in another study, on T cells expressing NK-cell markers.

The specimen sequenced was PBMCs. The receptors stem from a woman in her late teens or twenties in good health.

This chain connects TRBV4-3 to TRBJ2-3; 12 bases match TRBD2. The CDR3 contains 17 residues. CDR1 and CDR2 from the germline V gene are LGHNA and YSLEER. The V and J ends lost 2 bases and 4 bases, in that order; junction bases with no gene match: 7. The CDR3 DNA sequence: TGCGCCAGCAGCCAAAGACTAGCGGGAGTAGTTTCAGATACGCAGTATTTT. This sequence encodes CASSQRLAGVVSDTQYF.

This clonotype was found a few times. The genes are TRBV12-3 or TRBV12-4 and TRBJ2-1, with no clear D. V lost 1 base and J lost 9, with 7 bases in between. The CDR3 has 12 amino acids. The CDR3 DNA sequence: TGTGCCAGCAGTTTAGGGAGTATTGAGCAGTTCTTC. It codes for CASSLGSIEQFF.

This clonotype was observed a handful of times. The CDR3 region is CSVEGSSGSVDTQYF. The CDR3 nucleotides read TGCAGCGTTGAAGGGTCTAGCGGGAGCGTTGATACGCAGTATTTT. The V and J genes are TRBV29-1 and TRBJ2-3; 10 nucleotides match TRBD2. Trimming took 1 base from V and 6 from J; bases not matched to a gene: 7. CDR1 SQVTM and CDR2 ANQGSEA come from the germline V gene. The CDR3 runs 15 residues.

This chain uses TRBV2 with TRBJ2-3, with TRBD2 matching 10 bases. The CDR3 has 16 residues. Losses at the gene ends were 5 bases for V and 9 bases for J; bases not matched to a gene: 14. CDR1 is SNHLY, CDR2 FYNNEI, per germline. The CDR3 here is CASSSGGTSVIGTQYF. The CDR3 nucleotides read TGTGCCAGCAGTAGCGGTGGGACTAGCGTAATTGGGACGCAGTATTTT.